The 25 T cell receptor beta chains presented below share a single source sample, sequenced in a study of control samples from healthy donors and cancer patients. The protocol was immunoSEQ multiplex PCR, while the TCRdb copy is restricted to in-frame clones and leaves out a portion. This table has 130,000 or so clones, 80% to 90% appearing once. Sequenced sample: blood. The origin of the receptors is a man aged 45-65 years in good health.

J is TRBJ1-6 and V is TRBV27; D gene uncertain. Trimming removed 2 bases at V and 2 bases at J, with 7 bases between. The germline gives CDR1 MNHEY, CDR2 SMNVEV (reference sequence). This CDR3 is 15 amino acids long. The CDR3 nucleotides read TGTGCCAGCAGTTTAAGACTGGCCTATAATTCACCCCTCCACTTT. It specifies CASSLRLAYNSPLHF.

The chain couples TRBV6-5 to TRBJ1-3, with TRBD1 matching over 7 bases. The CDR3 has 14 residues. Germline lookup yields CDR1 MNHEY and CDR2 SVGAGI. V was clipped by 6 bases and J by 5 bases; unmatched bases: 7. The CDR3 sequence: CASRIRQGRNTIYF. For the CDR3, the DNA is TGTGCCAGCAGAATTAGACAGGGAAGAAACACCATATATTTT.

V is TRBV15 and J is TRBJ2-6; D may be TRBD1 (7 bases). Germline lookup yields CDR1 LNHNV and CDR2 YYDKDF (reference sequence). The CDR3 has 16 amino acids. The ends were cut back, 7 bases at V and 3 bases at J, with 16 bases in the middle. In DNA, the CDR3 is TGTGCCACCACCGCTAGGCAGGGGGGTGGGGCCAACGTCCTGACTTTC. Amino acid sequence: CATTARQGGGANVLTF.

The chain uses TRBV29-1 and TRBJ1-2, with D hard to call. Germline assignment: CDR1 SQVTM and CDR2 ANQGSEA. The CDR3 loop spans 13 amino acids. Trimming took off 0 bases at V and 5 bases at J, with 10 bases between the two ends. Here the CDR3 reads CSVEETGRYGYTF. CDR3 nucleotides: TGCAGCGTTGAAGAGACCGGACGATATGGCTACACCTTC.

This chain connects TRBV3-1 (or the pseudogene TRBV3-2) to TRBJ2-5, with 8 bases fitting TRBD2. The CDR3 extends over 14 amino acids. V was pared by 4 bases and J by 5 bases, with 6 bases of the junction left unmatched. Germline V gene sequence: CDR1 LGHDT, CDR2 YNNKEL (reference sequence). This CDR3 is CASSLGTRHETQYF. The DNA of the CDR3 is TGTGCCAGCAGCCTTGGGACTAGGCACGAGACCCAGTACTTC.

V and J are TRBV3-1 (or the pseudogene TRBV3-2) and TRBJ2-4, with a tentative D call TRBD1 (6 bases). This CDR3 is 14 amino acids long. Trimming stripped 0 bases from V and 9 bases from J, with 12 bases between. Germline lookup yields CDR1 LGHDT and CDR2 YNNKEL (reference sequence). This CDR3 reads CASSQEQGRGIQYF. The CDR3 nucleotides read TGTGCCAGCAGCCAAGAACAGGGTAGGGGCATTCAGTACTTC.

About this clone itself: In this CDR3 the conserved last residue, phenylalanine or tryptophan, is missing, so a read error is likely. The gene calls are TRBV3-1 (or the pseudogene TRBV3-2) and TRBJ1-6; 7 bases map to TRBD1. The CDR3 covers 16 residues. With V trimmed by 5 bases and J by 0 bases, 4 bases remained unmatched. Germline V gene sequence: CDR1 LGHDT, CDR2 YNNKEL (reference sequence). The CDR3 DNA reads TGTGCCAGCAGCTCCGGGACAGCCTCCTATAATTCACCCCTCCACCTT. Protein: CASSSGTASYNSPLHL.

V is TRBV7-7 and J is TRBJ1-3; TRBD1 is a possible D gene (5 bases). Trimming removed 1 base from V and 0 bases from J, with 7 bases in between. CDR3 size: 15 residues. Germline V gene lookup returns CDR1 SSHAT and CDR2 FNYEAQ (reference sequence). The CDR3 loop reads CASSLGQGSGNTIYF. The DNA of the CDR3 is TGTGCCAGCAGCTTAGGGCAGGGCTCTGGAAACACCATATATTTT.

The V gene is TRBV2, the J gene TRBJ1-1; TRBD1 agrees at 8 bases. J lost 3 bases, V lost 6 bases, and 6 bases had no gene match. Germline assignment: CDR1 SNHLY and CDR2 FYNNEI. The length of the CDR3 is 14 residues. The CDR3 loop is CASSPDRVYTEAFF. CDR3 coding DNA: TGTGCCAGCAGCCCGGACAGGGTCTACACTGAAGCTTTCTTT.

This clone was seen just once. The chain combines TRBV5-8 with TRBJ1-2, with 11 bases that match TRBD1. The germline V gene encodes CDR1 SGHTS and CDR2 YDEGEE. V shed 3 bases, J shed 2 bases, and the junction held 3 bases outside the gene matches. CDR3 length: 15 residues. This CDR3 is CASSSRDRGNYGYTF. The CDR3 DNA is TGTGCCAGCAGCTCCAGGGACAGGGGGAACTATGGCTACACCTTC.

The chain couples TRBV5-1 to TRBJ2-1; 11 bases line up with TRBD1. With V trimmed by 4 bases and J by 1 base, 4 bases remained unmatched. Germline values: CDR1 SGHRS, CDR2 YFSETQ. The CDR3 contains 16 residues. The CDR3 reads CASSTGQGASYNEQFF. CDR3 DNA sequence: TGCGCCAGCAGCACCGGACAGGGGGCATCCTACAATGAGCAGTTCTTC.

The chain combines TRBV21-1 with TRBJ2-5; the DNA was not compared with TRBD1, the D call given in the table. TRBV21-1 is a pseudogene locus. The CDR3 extends over 14 amino acids. The CDR3, as DNA: TGTGCCAGCAGCAAAAGGGGCAGGGAAGAGACCCAGTACTTC. Protein sequence: CASSKRGREETQYF.

The V gene is TRBV24-1, the J gene TRBJ2-1, with 7 bases aligning to TRBD2. CDR1 KGHDR and CDR2 SFDVKD come from the germline V gene. J lost 4 bases, V lost 9 bases, and 8 bases had no gene match. The CDR3 has 14 amino acids. CDR3 amino acids: CATGRGGSYNEQFF. The CDR3, as DNA: TGTGCCACCGGAAGGGGCGGGAGTTACAATGAGCAGTTCTTC.

This clone turned up a few times. The CDR3 region is CASTRRGPGEKLFF. The CDR3 DNA sequence: TGTGCCAGCACCCGACGGGGACCAGGTGAAAAACTGTTTTTT. The V call is TRBV7-9, the J call TRBJ1-4; D is possibly TRBD1 (5 bases). CDR3 length equals 14 residues. Trimming cost V 7 bases and J 7 bases, with 16 bases left between them. Germline V gene sequence: CDR1 SEHNR, CDR2 FQNEAQ (reference sequence).

This chain links TRBV3-1 (or the pseudogene TRBV3-2) with TRBJ1-2; 8 bases are a match to TRBD1. This CDR3 comprises 15 residues. V was clipped by 5 bases and J by 4 bases; unmatched bases: 9. Germline-derived CDR1 and CDR2 are LGHDT and YNNKEL (reference sequence). DNA for the CDR3: TGTGCCAGCAGCGGGCGGACAGGGATCCTCTATGGCTACACCTTC. Translated, it gives CASSGRTGILYGYTF.

The chain recombines TRBV18 with TRBJ2-7, with unresolved D. Germline lookup yields CDR1 KGHSH and CDR2 LQKENI. The CDR3 loop spans 14 amino acids. The germline V and J ends were trimmed by 1 base and 4 bases, with 11 bases remaining between them. The CDR3: CASSPRSFGYEQYF. In DNA form, the CDR3 reads TGTGCCAGCTCACCACGCTCGTTCGGGTACGAGCAGTACTTC.

Here the CDR3 DNA reads TGTGCCAGCAGCCTATCACCAGGGTTTGCTGGAAACACCATATATTTT. The encoded protein is CASSLSPGFAGNTIYF. The V gene is TRBV7-2, the J gene TRBJ1-3; TRBD1 might be the D (5 bases). This CDR3 has 16 amino acids. Germline loops: CDR1 SGHTA, CDR2 FQGNSA. V was clipped by 5 bases and J by 2 bases, with 16 bases between them.

This clone was detected a few times. The gene calls are TRBV4-1 and TRBJ1-5; the D gene is possibly TRBD1 (5 bases). The CDR3 is 14 residues long. Per the germline V gene, CDR1 is MGHRA and CDR2 is YSYEKL. The ends were cut back, 11 bases at V and 6 bases at J, with 20 bases in the middle. The CDR3 loop reads CALNLQEEGQPQHF. The CDR3 DNA reads as TGCGCCCTCAACCTACAGGAGGAAGGTCAGCCCCAGCATTTT.

For the CDR3, the DNA is TGTGCCAGTAGTATCGGGGAGGGTCATGGCTACACCTTC. Its protein is CASSIGEGHGYTF. The chain has TRBV19 and TRBJ1-2; D is unclear. The CDR3 totals 13 residues. The V and J ends lost 3 bases and 6 bases respectively, with 11 bases between them. In germline, CDR1 is LNHDA, CDR2 SQIVND (reference sequence).

The chain uses TRBV5-1 and TRBJ2-3; D is possibly TRBD2 (6 bases). The CDR3 covers 14 residues. The germline V and J ends were trimmed by 0 bases and 6 bases, with 11 bases remaining between them. From germline, CDR1 is SGHRS and CDR2 YFSETQ. The CDR3 spells CASSLAGGRDTQYF. CDR3 coding DNA: TGCGCCAGCAGCTTGGCCGGAGGGCGGGATACGCAGTATTTT.

V usage is TRBV7-2 and J usage is TRBJ2-2, with D possibly matching TRBD2 (6 bases). The CDR3 consists of 14 residues. Trimming stripped 6 bases from V and 0 bases from J, with 8 bases between. The germline gives CDR1 SGHTA, CDR2 FQGNSA. The CDR3 is CASRLAPNTGELFF. CDR3 sequence (DNA): TGTGCCAGCAGACTAGCACCGAACACCGGGGAGCTGTTTTTT. Filled out from reference TRBV7-2 and TRBJ2-2, the complete variable domain reads GAGVSQSPSNKVTEKGKDVELRCDPISGHTALYWYRQSLGQGLEFLIYFQGNSAPDKSGLPSDRFSAERTGGSVSTLTIQRTQQEDSAVYLCASRLAPNTGELFFGEGSRLTVL.

J is TRBJ2-7 and V is TRBV5-6, with D perhaps TRBD1 (6 bases). Germline CDR1 reads SGHDT; CDR2 reads YYEEEE. V dropped 0 bases and J dropped 1 base, with 17 bases sitting between them. This CDR3 spans 17 amino acids. This chain's CDR3 is CASSLDRAILPSYEQYF. CDR3 bases: TGTGCCAGCAGCTTGGACAGGGCTATACTACCATCCTACGAGCAGTACTTC.

This rearrangement joins TRBV9 to TRBJ2-6, with 8 positions matching TRBD1. The CDR3 spans 21 residues. The germline CDR1 and CDR2 sequences are SGDLS and YYNGEE. Trimming took 0 bases from V and 0 from J; bases not matched to a gene: 14. CDR3 nucleotide sequence: TGTGCCAGCAGCGTAGTGCGTCGTTCTGACAGGGGCCACTCTGGGGCCAACGTCCTGACTTTC. Amino acid sequence: CASSVVRRSDRGHSGANVLTF. The full variable domain, in which reference TRBV9 and TRBJ2-6 provide the parts outside the CDR3, is DSGVTQTPKHLITATGQRVTLRCSPRSGDLSVYWYQQSLDQGLQFLIQYYNGEERAKGNILERFSAQQFPDLHSELNLSSLELGDSALYFCASSVVRRSDRGHSGANVLTFGAGSRLTVL.

V and J are TRBV5-1 and TRBJ2-1; weak D call: TRBD2 (6 bases). V shed 2 bases and J shed 1 base, with 19 bases lying between them. Looked up from germline, CDR1 is SGHRS and CDR2 is YFSETQ. The CDR3 covers 18 residues. DNA for the CDR3: TGCGCCAGCAGCTTAAAAGGTACTAGCCGAAATTCCTACAATGAGCAGTTCTTC. Translation gives CASSLKGTSRNSYNEQFF.

This chain joins TRBV27 and TRBJ2-3; D call uncertain. V was cut by 5 bases and J by 1 base, with 7 bases left in between. The germline V gene encodes CDR1 MNHEY and CDR2 SMNVEV (reference sequence). CDR3 size: 13 residues. CDR3 DNA: TGTGCCAGCAGTATGATGGGCACAGATACGCAGTATTTT. Translating it yields CASSMMGTDTQYF.